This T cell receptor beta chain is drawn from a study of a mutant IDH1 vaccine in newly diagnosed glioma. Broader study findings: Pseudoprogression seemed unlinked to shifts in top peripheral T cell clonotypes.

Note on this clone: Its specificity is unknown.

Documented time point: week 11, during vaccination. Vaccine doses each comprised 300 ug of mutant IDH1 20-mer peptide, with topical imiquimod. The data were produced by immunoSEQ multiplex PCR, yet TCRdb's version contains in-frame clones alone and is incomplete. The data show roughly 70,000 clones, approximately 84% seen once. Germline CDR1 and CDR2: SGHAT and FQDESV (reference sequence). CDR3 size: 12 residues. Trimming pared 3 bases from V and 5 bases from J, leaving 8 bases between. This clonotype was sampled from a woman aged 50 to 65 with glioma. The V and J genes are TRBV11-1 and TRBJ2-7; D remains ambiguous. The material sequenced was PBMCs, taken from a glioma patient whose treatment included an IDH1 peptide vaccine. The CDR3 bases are TGTGCCAGCAGCTTCTTACACCACGAGCAGTACTTC. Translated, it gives CASSFLHHEQYF.